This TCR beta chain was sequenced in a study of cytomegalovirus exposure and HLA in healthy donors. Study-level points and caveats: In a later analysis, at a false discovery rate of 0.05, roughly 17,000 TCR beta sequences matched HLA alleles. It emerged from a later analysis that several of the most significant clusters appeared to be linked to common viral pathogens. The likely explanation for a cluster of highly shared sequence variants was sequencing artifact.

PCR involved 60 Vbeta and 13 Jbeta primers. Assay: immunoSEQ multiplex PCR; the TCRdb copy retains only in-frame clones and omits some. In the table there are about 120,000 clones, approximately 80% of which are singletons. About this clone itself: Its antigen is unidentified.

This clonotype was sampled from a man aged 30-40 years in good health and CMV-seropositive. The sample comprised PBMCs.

The CDR3 DNA reads TGTGCCATCAGCGGGAGGACTAGCGGGAGGATCCTGGGAAATGAGCAGTTCTTC. Amino acids: CAISGRTSGRILGNEQFF. The chain combines TRBV10-3 with TRBJ2-1; TRBD2 aligns across 14 bases. Germline loops: CDR1 ENHRY, CDR2 SYGVKD. CDR3 length equals 18 residues. The V and J ends lost 6 bases and 7 bases, in that order; junction bases with no gene match: 14.